Listed here is a single T cell receptor (beta chain). Its antigen target is currently unknown. There are no base qualities to consult, and no much larger clone falls within one base. The CDR3 contains 16 residues, cysteine and phenylalanine counted. Just the 48-base CDR3 DNA is kept, in frame starting at base 1. CDR1 KGHDR and CDR2 SFDVKD are derived from the germline V gene. The trim is 4 bases for V and 0 bases for J, with a gap of 13 bases between the germline ends. Libraries were made using RT-PCR. Sequencing took place on an Illumina HiSeq 2500. TCRdb itself trimmed the public reads at Q25 with fastp, ran MiXCR and retained productive beta chains. All rows with the same CDR3 protein become a single entry with the most common DNA and genes. Recorded for this sample are about 570,000 distinct CDR3 sequences; about 11% of them occurred a single time. The top ten clonotypes cover about 10% of the sample.

This sample was included in a study of response to subunit inactivated influenza vaccine (dated by TCRdb to the late 2010s). Turning to the overall study: To follow how T cells responded to a trivalent subunit inactivated influenza vaccine, the researchers relied on deep quantitative profiling of the T cell receptor repertoire.

Paper-wide results and their limitations: According to the authors, only a limited number of new T cells may be recruited by each seasonal influenza vaccination.

Separately, the same data were catalogued under a study of T cells expressing NK-cell markers. Drawing on the second study: 5'RACE template switching, by which a universal primer site and unique molecular identifiers were added, was used to make TCR beta cDNA libraries. Three sorted T-cell subsets (CD3+CD56+NKG2C+, CD3+CD56+NKG2C- and CD3+CD56-NKG2C+) from fewer than 10 donors had their TCR beta-chain repertoires profiled. Seven of the eight sequenced donors were HCMV-seropositive and one was HCMV-seronegative. In several experiments an anti-gammadeltaTCR antibody was added to restrict sorting to alphabetaTCR-expressing T cells. In roughly six donors, the dominant CD3+CD56+NKG2C+ clonotypes ranked among the top 10 CD8+ clonotypes, making up about 1.0-8% of CD8+ T cells. Those dominant clonotypes were again the most abundant among CD3+CD56-NKG2C+ cells in a handful of donors, at roughly 28.3-65%. Whether the expanded NKG2C-expressing T cell clones were specific for HCMV antigens remained unclear. All eight donors whose samples were sequenced were randomly selected healthy volunteers, three of them men and five women. A commercial ELISA kit detecting HCMV-specific IgG in serum was used to determine HCMV serostatus. Peripheral blood mononuclear cells were isolated from blood by Ficoll density gradient centrifugation. For about 6 donors, bulk peripheral blood T-cell repertoires were additionally sequenced from unsorted PBMC. cDNA synthesis was primed from the TCR beta constant segment and was followed by two successive PCR amplification steps. Illumina HiSeq 2000/2500, MiSeq or NextSeq was used to sequence libraries as 2 x 150 bp reads. MIGEC was used to demultiplex reads and group reads by UMI, and MiTCR was used to assemble and quantify clonotypes. To exclude erroneous sequences, any TCR cDNA sequence not supported by at least two reads was discarded. Downstream repertoire analysis used the tcR package, and clonotypes were matched across fractions by CDR3 nucleotide sequence plus V segment. VDJmatch was used to annotate antigen specificity against VDJdb, with one amino acid substitution in CDR3 allowed.

This TCR was recovered from a man aged 50 or older who received an inactivated influenza vaccine. Donor details come from another sample of the same person, matched by shared clones. Recombination joined TRBV24-1 with TRBJ2-3; a tentative D match to TRBD1 spans 5 bases. Sequences were derived from PBMCs from blood, sampled on the day of vaccination. CDR3 region: CATSDPGQASTDTQYF. Read as DNA, the sequence is TGTGCCACCAGTGACCCAGGACAAGCTAGCACAGATACGCAGTATTTT.